This TCR beta chain was profiled in a study of CD8 T cells in Susac syndrome. Broader study findings: Clonal CD8+ expansion in Susac was highest in TEMRA cells and active patients.

In the case of this clonotype: The antigen remains unidentified.

Trimming pared 3 bases from V and 2 bases from J, leaving 14 bases between. CDR1 MGHDK and CDR2 SYGVNS come from the germline V gene. This CDR3 has 16 residues. Random-hexamer reverse transcription was applied to about 0.45 to 1 ug RNA. One entry per CDR3 protein, called by TCRdb with MiXCR from the immunoSEQ multiplex PCR reads. The sample records some 200,000 distinct CDR3 sequences, roughly 94% being singletons. The source of this sequence is a human donor with Susac syndrome. This chain uses TRBV25-1 with TRBJ2-4, with a weak D call TRBD2 (8 bases). Sequencing was performed on CD8+ T cells from PBMCs. This chain's CDR3 is CASSDAGGQTKNIQYF. In nucleotides, the CDR3 is TGTGCCAGCAGTGATGCGGGGGGACAGACCAAAAACATTCAGTACTTC.